This entry features one TCR beta chain sequence. No antigen is known for it. This entry is derived from a study of cytomegalovirus exposure and HLA in healthy donors. General study results and limits: Later on, an analysis found that several of the most significant clusters appeared to be linked to common viral pathogens, which included parvovirus B19. A previous analysis found most TCR beta V segments productive roughly 90% or roughly 30% of the time.

The CDR3 loop spans 17 amino acids. Germline trimming cut 1 base from V and 1 base from J; bases unmatched to any gene: 7. The germline gives CDR1 LGHNA, CDR2 YNFKEQ. Both 60 Vbeta primers and 13 Jbeta primers went into the PCR. The repertoire was sequenced with immunoSEQ multiplex PCR; TCRdb's copy has only in-frame clones and lacks some. The repertoire holds 150,000 or so clones, with 75% to 90% as singletons. The J gene is TRBJ2-3, the V gene TRBV4-2; 8 bases agree with TRBD2. Sequencing was performed on PBMCs. The TCR comes from a woman aged 18-35 years in good health and CMV-seronegative. Here the CDR3 DNA reads TGTGCCAGCAGCCAAGTTATCGGGGGGGTAGGCACAGATACGCAGTATTTT. This gives the protein CASSQVIGGVGTDTQYF.